What follows is one T cell receptor beta chain and its context. Its antigen is undetermined. The CDR3 is made up of 14 amino acids. V lost 4 bases, J lost 3 bases, and 13 bases lay in between. The germline V gene encodes CDR1 SGHRS and CDR2 YFSETQ. TCR beta cDNA libraries included unique molecular identifiers. TCRdb itself ran the PCR reads through MiXCR, one entry per CDR3 protein. This table holds almost 700,000 distinct CDR3 sequences, more than 50% found once. The sample comes from a study of post-analysis software for immune sequencing data. Study-wide results and caveats: When compared against controls, multiple sclerosis patients showed significantly lower normalized Chao1 diversity. TRBV segments more frequent in patients than in controls numbered five and included TRBV5-6, TRBV5-1 and TRBV20-1.

This chain links TRBV5-1 with TRBJ1-1; unclear D gene. The receptor's source is a girl aged 2 to 9 with multiple sclerosis. The material sequenced was blood. Written as DNA, the CDR3 is TGCGCCAGCAGCCCCAAAGTCGGTGACACTGAAGCTTTCTTT. Its protein product is CASSPKVGDTEAFF.